These 23 T cell receptor beta chains were all obtained from the same sample, sequenced in a study of shared clonotypes between healthy human individuals. The method was immunoSEQ multiplex PCR; TCRdb's version includes in-frame clones alone and lacks a portion of them. The sample consists of nearly 2 million clones, roughly 94% of them appearing once. Only CD45RO-negative cells positively selected for CCR7 counted as naive CD8 cells, so terminally differentiated effector memory CD45RA+ cells were excluded. Input material: naive CD8+ T cells sorted from blood. The source is a young man in good health.

The J gene is TRBJ2-7, the V gene TRBV19; 9 bases match TRBD1. Germline V gene sequence: CDR1 LNHDA, CDR2 SQIVND (reference sequence). The CDR3 is 15 residues long. The V segment lost 7 bases and the J segment 2 bases; nucleotides outside the gene matches: 9. The CDR3 sequence is CASNPRDREPYEQYF. The CDR3 coding sequence is TGTGCCAGTAATCCCCGGGACAGGGAACCCTACGAGCAGTACTTC.

The genes are TRBV21-1 and TRBJ2-7; the DNA was not compared with TRBD2, the D call given in the table. TRBV21-1 is assigned pseudogene status. This CDR3 has 15 residues. CDR3 sequence: CASSTRLAGSYEQYF. The DNA of the CDR3 is TGTGCCAGCAGCACCAGACTAGCGGGCAGCTACGAGCAGTACTTC.

This clone has just one count. The CDR3 loop is CASSLRGAEQYF. CDR3 in DNA: TGTGCCAGCAGCTTACGAGGGGCAGAGCAGTACTTC. The rearrangement joins TRBV7-2 to TRBJ2-7, with D perhaps TRBD1 or TRBD2 (5 bases each). V gave up 2 bases and J gave up 7 bases, with 9 bases separating them. The CDR3 has 12 residues. Germline lookup yields CDR1 SGHTA and CDR2 FQGNSA.

This chain links TRBV27 with TRBJ1-2; tentative D call: TRBD1 (5 bases). The CDR3 is 15 amino acids. Germline V gene data show CDR1 as MNHEY and CDR2 as SMNVEV (reference sequence). Trimming stripped 5 bases from V and 4 bases from J, with 17 bases between. The CDR3 DNA reads as TGTGCCAGCAGTCACGAGGGGTATTCTAGCTATGGCTACACCTTC. Translation: CASSHEGYSSYGYTF.

The chain has TRBV28 and TRBJ1-2; 7 nucleotides match TRBD1. V was clipped by 4 bases and J by 5 bases; unmatched bases: 13. Germline assignment: CDR1 MDHEN and CDR2 SYDVKM. The CDR3 is made up of 16 amino acids. CDR3 DNA: TGTGCCAGCAGTTCCCCACGAGAGGGGGCGGGGTATGGCTACACCTTC. Amino acid sequence: CASSSPREGAGYGYTF.

This chain links TRBV9 with TRBJ2-5; D is uncertain. V lost 0 bases to trimming and J lost 4 bases, with 13 bases between them. Germline-derived CDR1 and CDR2 are SGDLS and YYNGEE. This CDR3 region has 15 residues. CDR3 region: CASSVEGIPGETQYF. In nucleotides, the CDR3 is TGTGCCAGCAGCGTAGAAGGGATTCCTGGAGAGACCCAGTACTTC.

The rearrangement links TRBV5-6 to TRBJ2-1; 10 bases are shared with TRBD1. Germline-derived CDR1 and CDR2 are SGHDT and YYEEEE. This CDR3 is 17 amino acids long. Unmatched junction bases numbered 6, after V lost 0 bases and J lost 3 bases. For the CDR3, the DNA is TGTGCCAGCAGCTTGGATATCGGACAGGGGGTCTACAATGAGCAGTTCTTC. It codes for CASSLDIGQGVYNEQFF.

The chain is built from TRBV18 and TRBJ1-5, with D possibly TRBD1 on 5 matching bases. This CDR3 region has 13 residues. The ends were cut back, 5 bases at V and 1 base at J, with 6 bases in the middle. Germline CDR1 KGHSH, CDR2 LQKENI. This CDR3 reads CASSKGSNQPQHF. The CDR3 DNA follows: TGTGCCAGCTCAAAGGGGAGCAATCAGCCCCAGCATTTT.

The table lists this clone with a count of one. The rearrangement links TRBV4-1 to TRBJ2-1; the D call may be TRBD1 or TRBD2 (5 bases each). The CDR3 has 14 amino acids. Germline CDR1 MGHRA, CDR2 YSYEKL. Trimming stripped 1 base from V and 5 bases from J, with 9 bases between. The CDR3 bases are TGCGCCAGCAGCCAAGCGCGAGGGGACAATGAGCAGTTCTTC. Translation gives CASSQARGDNEQFF.

The V call is TRBV6-6, the J call TRBJ1-6; the D gene is possibly TRBD1 (6 bases). In germline, CDR1 is MNHNY, CDR2 SVGAGI (reference sequence). The CDR3 contains 13 residues. V was cut by 8 bases and J by 14 bases, with 19 bases left in between. CDR3: CASAPGAESSLHF. CDR3 in DNA: TGTGCCAGCGCCCCGGGGGCGGAATCCTCCCTCCACTTT.

The V and J genes are TRBV11-2 and TRBJ2-7; 7 nucleotides align to TRBD2. The V gene's germline CDR1 is SGHAT and CDR2 FQNNGV. J gave up 3 bases and V 4 bases, and 12 bases lay outside the gene matches. CDR3 length: 16 residues. CDR3 nucleotides: TGTGCCAGCAGCTACGGAGGAACTAGCGCCTTCTACGAGCAGTACTTC. Encoded protein: CASSYGGTSAFYEQYF.

The CDR3 reads CASSVAGGPPYEQYF. Written as DNA, the CDR3 is TGTGCCAGTTCTGTAGCGGGAGGGCCTCCCTACGAGCAGTACTTC. V is TRBV19 and J is TRBJ2-7; the match to TRBD2 covers 11 bases. From germline, CDR1 is LNHDA and CDR2 SQIVND (reference sequence). V shed 8 bases and J 2 bases; nucleotides not matched to a gene: 8. This CDR3 has 15 amino acids.

Worth noting for this clone: The same CDR3 can be traced to other DNA sequences in this sample. The rearrangement links TRBV2 to TRBJ2-3, with D uncertain. The CDR3 contains 11 residues. Germline CDR1 is SNHLY and CDR2 is FYNNEI. V lost 5 bases to trimming and J lost 6 bases, with 6 bases between them. CDR3 sequence reads: CASSLGDTQYF. In nucleotides, the CDR3 is TGTGCCAGCAGTCTTGGGGATACGCAGTATTTT.

The chain links TRBV4-2 to TRBJ2-1, with D hard to call. Germline assignment: CDR1 LGHNA and CDR2 YNFKEQ. V was trimmed by 3 bases and J by 7 bases, leaving 1 base between them. The CDR3 spans 10 residues. The CDR3 DNA is TGTGCCAGCAGCCATAATGAGCAGTTCTTC. Protein product: CASSHNEQFF.

The genes are TRBV29-1 and TRBJ2-4; D is possibly TRBD1 or TRBD2 (5 bases each). Between the trimmed V and J ends, which lost 1 base and 9 bases, there was a span of 10 bases. Per the germline V gene, CDR1 is SQVTM and CDR2 is ANQGSEA. The CDR3 sequence is 12 residues long. CDR3 DNA sequence: TGCAGCGTTGAAGGGGGCGCGGGCATTCAGTACTTC. It is translated as CSVEGGAGIQYF.

The rearrangement joins TRBV7-6 to TRBJ2-7, with 10 bases fitting TRBD2. CDR3 size: 14 residues. Germline V CDR1 and CDR2: SGHVS, FNYEAQ. With 5 bases clipped from V and 5 bases from J, the junction kept 6 bases outside the gene matches. In nucleotides, the CDR3 is TGTGCCAGCAGCACAGCGGGAGGGCCCGACGAGCAGTACTTC. Translation gives CASSTAGGPDEQYF. The whole variable domain, remainder taken from reference TRBV7-6 and TRBJ2-7, is GAGVSQSPRYKVTKRGQDVALRCDPISGHVSLYWYRQALGQGPEFLTYFNYEAQQDKSGLPNDRFSAERPEGSISTLTIQRTEQRDSAMYRCASSTAGGPDEQYFGPGTRLTVT.

The rearrangement links TRBV4-1 to TRBJ2-3; the match to TRBD2 covers 9 bases. V trimming: 0 bases; J trimming: 4 bases; junction bases outside the gene matches: 8. Germline V lookup: CDR1 MGHRA, CDR2 YSYEKL. This CDR3 has 17 amino acids. CDR3 in DNA: TGCGCCAGCAGCCAAGATATCGGCGGGGGGGAGGCAGATACGCAGTATTTT. Translated: CASSQDIGGGEADTQYF.

This clone was detected only once. This chain joins TRBV11-2 and TRBJ2-7; D not resolved. CDR3 size: 12 residues. Germline V gene sequence: CDR1 SGHAT, CDR2 FQNNGV. The V end was cut by 5 bases, the J end by 2 bases, with 7 bases between. CDR3 in amino acids: CASSLPAYEQYF. DNA of the CDR3: TGTGCCAGCAGCCTCCCGGCCTACGAGCAGTACTTC.

Worth noting for this clone: Other DNA sequences in this specimen translate into the identical CDR3. The rearrangement links TRBV30 to TRBJ2-7; no definite D call. Between the trimmed V and J ends, which lost 0 bases and 3 bases, there was a span of 9 bases. Germline V gives CDR1 GTSNPN, CDR2 SVGIG (reference sequence). The CDR3 runs to 13 residues. CDR3 bases: TGTGCCTGGAGTGTAGGGCAGAACTACGAGCAGTACTTC. Translated: CAWSVGQNYEQYF.

The chain employs TRBV11-2 and TRBJ2-1; TRBD2 agrees at 12 bases. CDR1 is SGHAT, CDR2 FQNNGV, per germline. With 3 bases clipped from V and 7 bases from J, the junction kept 4 bases outside the gene matches. This CDR3 has 15 amino acids. The CDR3 reads CASSFRTSGMNEQFF. In DNA, the CDR3 is TGTGCCAGCAGCTTTCGGACTAGCGGGATGAATGAGCAGTTCTTC.

For this clone: The same CDR3 also results from other DNA sequences found in this sample. The chain recombines TRBV7-9 with TRBJ2-3; D gene unclear. Between the trimmed V and J ends, which lost 2 bases and 2 bases, there was a span of 5 bases. CDR3 length: 13 amino acids. Looked up from germline, CDR1 is SEHNR and CDR2 is FQNEAQ (reference sequence). CDR3 amino acids: CASSLLSTDTQYF. The CDR3 bases are TGTGCCAGCAGCTTACTTTCCACAGATACGCAGTATTTT.

The rearrangement uses TRBV5-4 and TRBJ2-7; no definite D call. The CDR3 covers 14 residues. Germline loops: CDR1 SGHNT, CDR2 YYREEE (reference sequence). Trimming shortened V by 3 bases and J by 0 bases, and 10 bases separated the two germline ends. The CDR3 sequence: CASSSSWSSYEQYF. The CDR3, as DNA: TGTGCCAGCAGCTCCTCCTGGAGCTCCTACGAGCAGTACTTC.

This sequence joins TRBV6-5 and TRBJ2-2, with unresolved D. This CDR3 is 11 amino acids long. The germline gives CDR1 MNHEY, CDR2 SVGAGI. The germline V and J ends were trimmed by 4 bases and 6 bases, with 3 bases remaining between them. The DNA for the CDR3 is TGTGCCAGCAGTTGGGCCGGGGAGCTGTTTTTT. Translating it yields CASSWAGELFF.